One and the same sample provided the 32 T cell receptor beta chains below, sequenced in a study of cytomegalovirus exposure and HLA in healthy donors. PCR was performed using 60 Vbeta and 13 Jbeta primers. Method: immunoSEQ multiplex PCR; TCRdb's copy keeps in-frame clones and lacks some. This repertoire shows approximately 100,000 clones, 70% to 80% found once; its top ten account for roughly 4.9%. Source material: PBMCs. The receptor set was obtained from a female donor in good health and CMV-seropositive.

This chain joins TRBV6-6 and TRBJ1-6; TRBD1 might be the D (5 bases). There are 15 residues in the CDR3. The ends were cut back, 4 bases at V and 9 bases at J, with 16 bases in the middle. Per the germline V gene, CDR1 is MNHNY and CDR2 is SVGAGI (reference sequence). CDR3: CASSFLRAGGSPLHF. CDR3 nucleotides: TGTGCCAGCAGTTTTTTAAGGGCCGGGGGTTCACCCCTCCACTTT.

The V call is TRBV5-1, the J call TRBJ2-1; 9 bases line up with TRBD1. The V segment lost 4 bases and the J segment 8 bases; nucleotides outside the gene matches: 10. There are 15 residues in the CDR3. CDR1 is SGHRS and CDR2 is YFSETQ in the germline V gene. The CDR3 nucleotides are TGCGCCAGCAGCATAACGGGACAGGGATCCTATGAGCAGTTCTTC. Translating gives CASSITGQGSYEQFF.

The chain is built from TRBV18 and TRBJ1-2, with D possibly being TRBD1 (5 bases). The V gene lost 5 bases and the J gene lost 4 bases, with 17 bases spanning the gap. The CDR3 length is 15 residues. The germline gives CDR1 KGHSH, CDR2 LQKENI. The DNA of the CDR3 is TGTGCCAGCTCAAACGTAAAGGGTGACAGCTATGGCTACACCTTC. It specifies CASSNVKGDSYGYTF. The entire variable domain, with the rest obtained from reference TRBV18 and TRBJ1-2, is as follows: NAGVMQNPRHLVRRRGQEARLRCSPMKGHSHVYWYRQLPEEGLKFMVYLQKENIIDESGMPKERFSAEFPKEGPSILRIQQVVRGDSAAYFCASSNVKGDSYGYTFGSGTRLTVV.

The chain carries TRBV6-5 and TRBJ1-2; 9 bases align to TRBD1. With V trimmed by 9 bases and J by 8 bases, 10 bases remained unmatched. The CDR3 consists of 13 residues. Germline V gene lookup returns CDR1 MNHEY and CDR2 SVGAGI. CDR3 in amino acids: CASRDRDREGYTF. The CDR3 region has the DNA TGTGCCAGTCGGGACAGGGATCGAGAAGGCTACACCTTC.

The genes are TRBV6-1 and TRBJ2-7; 10 nucleotides align to TRBD2. Germline CDR1 and CDR2: MNHNS and SASEGT. Germline trimming cut 7 bases from V and 0 bases from J; bases unmatched to any gene: 6. The CDR3 is made up of 15 amino acids. This chain's CDR3 is CASIFSGGSSYEQYF. CDR3 coding DNA: TGTGCCAGCATATTTAGCGGGGGGAGCTCCTACGAGCAGTACTTC.

This rearrangement joins TRBV6-1 to TRBJ2-2; tentative D call: TRBD2 (6 bases). V lost 3 bases to trimming and J lost 5 bases, with 13 bases between them. Germline V gene sequence: CDR1 MNHNS, CDR2 SASEGT. The CDR3 totals 15 residues. In DNA, the CDR3 is TGTGCCAGCAGTGAGCGGGGTAGTGGGACCGGGGAGCTGTTTTTT. It encodes CASSERGSGTGELFF.

CDR3 amino acids: CASSIDRVRLSTDTQYF. The CDR3 DNA reads as TGTGCCAGTAGTATAGATCGGGTACGACTTAGCACAGATACGCAGTATTTT. The rearrangement uses TRBV19 and TRBJ2-3; D is undetermined. V lost 0 bases to trimming and J lost 0 bases, with 13 bases between them. The CDR3 spans 17 residues. CDR1 is LNHDA, CDR2 SQIVND, per germline (reference sequence).

This chain uses TRBV7-9 with TRBJ1-1; no definite D call. Trimming shortened V by 4 bases and J by 0 bases, and 6 bases separated the two germline ends. This CDR3 has 13 amino acids. Per germline, CDR1 SEHNR and CDR2 FQNEAQ (reference sequence). CDR3 DNA: TGTGCCAGCAGCTCCACTATGAACACTGAAGCTTTCTTT. This sequence encodes CASSSTMNTEAFF. Full variable domain (outside the CDR3, taken from reference TRBV7-9 and TRBJ1-1): DTGVSQNPRHKITKRGQNVTFRCDPISEHNRLYWYRQTLGQGPEFLTYFQNEAQLEKSRLLSDRFSAERPKGSFSTLEIQRTEQGDSAMYLCASSSTMNTEAFFGQGTRLTVV.

This clone was seen a few times. The rearrangement joins TRBV29-1 to TRBJ1-2; D unresolved. The CDR3 totals 11 residues. Germline loops: CDR1 SQVTM, CDR2 ANQGSEA. V was cut by 4 bases and J by 1 base, with 4 bases left in between. CDR3 sequence: CSVGLNYGYTF. As DNA, the CDR3 is TGCAGCGTTGGACTTAACTATGGCTACACCTTC.

The CDR3 region is CASSGGLDHPEQFF. As DNA, the CDR3 is TGTGCCAGCAGTGGGGGACTCGATCACCCTGAGCAGTTCTTC. The chain is built from TRBV2 and TRBJ2-1; a possible D gene is TRBD2 (6 bases). The V gene lost 4 bases and the J gene lost 9 bases, with 16 bases spanning the gap. The CDR3 is made up of 14 amino acids. Germline loops: CDR1 SNHLY, CDR2 FYNNEI.

The chain is built from TRBV7-2 and TRBJ1-2, with D unclear. The CDR3 runs to 14 residues. Germline assignment: CDR1 SGHTA and CDR2 FQGNSA. Deletions cut 5 bases from V and 1 base from J, with 11 bases between. CDR3 protein: CASSLVQINYGYTF. The CDR3 DNA sequence: TGTGCCAGCAGCCTCGTCCAGATTAACTATGGCTACACCTTC.

This clone came up once. V gene TRBV19 combines with J gene TRBJ1-1; TRBD1 agrees at 10 bases. The ends lost 5 bases at V and 3 bases at J; junction bases unmatched: 6. The CDR3 length is 15 residues. Germline V gives CDR1 LNHDA, CDR2 SQIVND (reference sequence). The CDR3 DNA reads as TGTGCCAGTAGTTTCTCCGGGACAGGGGACACTGAAGCTTTCTTT. Its translation: CASSFSGTGDTEAFF.

The chain employs TRBV9 and TRBJ1-3; no clear D gene. Between the trimmed V and J ends, which lost 0 bases and 0 bases, there was a span of 7 bases. The CDR3 is 15 amino acids. The germline V gene encodes CDR1 SGDLS and CDR2 YYNGEE. This CDR3 is CASSVVPSSGNTIYF. The CDR3 bases are TGTGCCAGCAGCGTAGTGCCGAGCTCTGGAAACACCATATATTTT.

The genes are TRBV5-1 and TRBJ2-7; D uncertain. Trimming cost V 1 base and J 6 bases, with 11 bases left between them. CDR1 and CDR2 (germline): SGHRS, YFSETQ. The CDR3 is made up of 13 amino acids. DNA of the CDR3: TGCGCCAGCAGCTTGACGACTGGGTCCGAGCAGTACTTC. This translates into CASSLTTGSEQYF.

The V call is TRBV7-9, the J call TRBJ2-2; TRBD1 is a possible D gene (7 bases). The CDR3 runs to 15 residues. V was pared by 8 bases and J by 7 bases, with 20 bases between. Germline CDR1 reads SEHNR; CDR2 reads FQNEAQ (reference sequence). The CDR3 sequence: CASGGTEPIGGELFF. For the CDR3, the DNA is TGTGCCAGCGGAGGGACAGAGCCTATCGGCGGGGAGCTGTTTTTT.

The rearrangement uses TRBV30 and TRBJ1-4; maybe TRBD1 (5 bases). The V end was cut by 3 bases, the J end by 3 bases, with 8 bases between. Germline CDR1 reads GTSNPN; CDR2 reads SVGIG (reference sequence). The CDR3 runs to 13 residues. The CDR3 sequence is CAWRGGSNEKLFF. The CDR3 nucleotides read TGTGCCTGGAGGGGGGGGTCTAATGAAAAACTGTTTTTT.

As for this clone: Sequence at one end of the junction differs from germline and may be a read error. The rearrangement joins TRBV7-7 to TRBJ2-5; TRBD1 matches 7 bases. This CDR3 has 15 amino acids. Germline V lookup: CDR1 SSHAT, CDR2 FNYEAQ (reference sequence). The CDR3 DNA reads TGTGCTAGCAGCCTCTCCAGGACAGGCGGCGAGACCCAGTACTTC. Encoded protein: CASSLSRTGGETQYF.

The chain is built from TRBV12-5 and TRBJ1-5, with 7 bases matching TRBD1. Trimming at V came to 3 bases and at J to 5 bases, leaving 1 base not matched to a gene. Germline V gene sequence: CDR1 LGHNT, CDR2 FRNRAP. This CDR3 has 13 residues. CDR3 DNA: TGTGCTAGTGGTTTCGGACAGGATCAGCCCCAGCATTTT. Translation gives CASGFGQDQPQHF.

The rearrangement uses TRBV6-6 and TRBJ2-7; TRBD2 is a possible D gene (6 bases). Trimming removed 4 bases from V and 4 bases from J, with 11 bases in between. CDR1 and CDR2 from the germline V gene are MNHNY and SVGAGI (reference sequence). The CDR3 is 13 residues long. The CDR3 here is CASSSPAGYEQYF. DNA of the CDR3: TGTGCCAGCAGTTCTCCTGCGGGGTACGAGCAGTACTTC.

The J gene is TRBJ1-6, the V gene TRBV18, with D possibly TRBD1 on 5 matching bases. CDR1 is KGHSH and CDR2 is LQKENI in the germline V gene. The length of the CDR3 is 16 residues. V was shortened by 4 bases and J by 1 base, with 11 bases between the two germline ends. The CDR3: CASSLQVGSYNSPLHF. CDR3 coding DNA: TGTGCCAGCTCACTACAGGTTGGGTCCTATAATTCACCCCTCCACTTT.

The gene calls are TRBV28 and TRBJ1-4; tentative D call: TRBD1 (5 bases). Trimming left V 5 bases short and J 6 bases short, with 13 bases between. There are 14 residues in the CDR3. The germline V gene has CDR1 MDHEN and CDR2 SYDVKM. The CDR3 nucleotides read TGTGCCAGCAGTCAGGGAGGAATTGATGAAAAACTGTTTTTT. It yields the protein CASSQGGIDEKLFF.

The V call is TRBV29-1, the J call TRBJ2-3; 7 bases line up with TRBD1. CDR3 length: 13 residues. The germline V gene encodes CDR1 SQVTM and CDR2 ANQGSEA. V trimming: 2 bases; J trimming: 15 bases; junction bases outside the gene matches: 14. CDR3 region: CSVERQGLAFQYF. Here the CDR3 DNA reads TGCAGCGTTGAAAGACAGGGCCTAGCCTTCCAATATTTT.

The rearrangement links TRBV6-1 to TRBJ2-5, with 11 bases lining up with TRBD2. Germline loops: CDR1 MNHNS, CDR2 SASEGT. This CDR3 spans 15 amino acids. V trimming: 4 bases; J trimming: 4 bases; junction bases outside the gene matches: 5. DNA for the CDR3: TGTGCCAGCAGTGTACTAGCGGGAGCGTTAGAGACCCAGTACTTC. Translation gives CASSVLAGALETQYF.

This chain joins TRBV7-3 and TRBJ2-1, with 8 bases lining up with TRBD1. This CDR3 comprises 16 residues. The J segment lost 10 bases and the V segment lost 5 bases, leaving 16 bases of the junction unmatched. In germline, CDR1 is SGHTA, CDR2 FQGTGA. CDR3 DNA: TGTGCCAGCAGCCGAAATCCAACAGGGGGAAGATTGGAGCAGTTCTTC. Encoded protein: CASSRNPTGGRLEQFF. Complete variable domain (other parts from reference TRBV7-3 and TRBJ2-1): GAGVSQTPSNKVTEKGKYVELRCDPISGHTALYWYRQSLGQGPEFLIYFQGTGAADDSGLPNDRFFAVRPEGSVSTLKIQRTERGDSAVYLCASSRNPTGGRLEQFFGPGTRLTVL.

The chain uses TRBV9 and TRBJ2-3; the match to TRBD2 covers 8 bases. After removal of 0 bases from V and 1 base from J, the junction contained 4 bases not matched to a gene. This CDR3 has 16 residues. The germline V gene encodes CDR1 SGDLS and CDR2 YYNGEE. In DNA, the CDR3 is TGTGCCAGCAGCGTAGACAGGCGGGGGGGCACAGATACGCAGTATTTT. Amino acids: CASSVDRRGGTDTQYF. Full variable domain (rest looked up from reference TRBV9 and TRBJ2-3): DSGVTQTPKHLITATGQRVTLRCSPRSGDLSVYWYQQSLDQGLQFLIQYYNGEERAKGNILERFSAQQFPDLHSELNLSSLELGDSALYFCASSVDRRGGTDTQYFGPGTRLTVL.

This chain joins TRBV19 and TRBJ2-3; D not resolved. The germline V gene encodes CDR1 LNHDA and CDR2 SQIVND (reference sequence). There are 14 residues in the CDR3. Between the trimmed V and J ends, which lost 5 bases and 2 bases, there was a span of 11 bases. The CDR3: CASSQRLNTDTQYF. CDR3 in DNA: TGTGCCAGTAGTCAAAGACTCAACACAGATACGCAGTATTTT.

CDR3 in amino acids: CASSPPGMGSNQPQHF. The CDR3 nucleotides read TGTGCCAGCTCACCACCAGGTATGGGCAGCAATCAGCCCCAGCATTTT. This chain joins TRBV18 and TRBJ1-5, with D unresolved. Looked up from germline, CDR1 is KGHSH and CDR2 is LQKENI. V lost 0 bases and J 1 base, leaving 10 bases between the germline ends. This CDR3 has 16 residues.

This chain joins TRBV7-3 and TRBJ2-3; 9 nucleotides line up with TRBD2. This CDR3 comprises 17 residues. Germline assignment: CDR1 SGHTA and CDR2 FQGTGA. J lost 4 bases, V lost 5 bases, and 13 bases had no gene match. The CDR3 reads CASSREGRLAAADTQYF. The CDR3 DNA reads TGTGCCAGCAGCAGAGAGGGGAGACTAGCGGCGGCAGATACGCAGTATTTT.

The chain recombines TRBV30 with TRBJ2-7, with 8 bases identical to TRBD2. Trimming removed 5 bases from V and 2 bases from J; junction bases left unmatched: 11. This CDR3 region has 15 residues. The germline V gene has CDR1 GTSNPN and CDR2 SVGIG (reference sequence). CDR3 in DNA: TGTGCCTGGGGAACCGGGGGGGGTGGACCCTACGAGCAGTACTTC. Protein product: CAWGTGGGGPYEQYF.

This clone was counted only a few times. The V and J genes are TRBV29-1 and TRBJ2-3, with TRBD2 matching over 11 bases. The CDR3 extends over 14 amino acids. Germline assignment: CDR1 SQVTM and CDR2 ANQGSEA. V lost 6 bases and J lost 1; bases outside the gene matches: 3. The CDR3 protein is CSVALAGGTDTQYF. CDR3 in DNA: TGCAGCGTAGCACTAGCGGGGGGCACAGATACGCAGTATTTT.

V gene TRBV28 combines with J gene TRBJ2-7, with 8 positions matching TRBD2. CDR1 is MDHEN, CDR2 SYDVKM, per germline. This CDR3 comprises 15 residues. The J segment lost 4 bases and the V segment lost 4 bases, leaving 9 bases of the junction unmatched. The CDR3 loop reads CASSSGGPSIYEQYF. The CDR3 DNA reads TGTGCCAGCAGTTCGGGAGGGCCCTCGATTTACGAGCAGTACTTC.

The chain couples TRBV6-4 to TRBJ2-7, with 9 positions matching TRBD1. V shed 6 bases and J 12 bases; nucleotides not matched to a gene: 6. CDR1 and CDR2 from the germline V gene are MRHNA and SNTAGT. The CDR3 consists of 11 residues. CDR3 sequence reads: CASSTGTGPYF. The CDR3 DNA sequence: TGTGCCAGCAGCACTGGGACAGGGCCGTACTTC.